The rows below give T cell receptor beta chains drawn from one sample of a study of shared clonotypes between healthy human individuals. Here immunoSEQ multiplex PCR was the method, and the copy in TCRdb shows in-frame clones only, minus some. Altogether some 2.1 million clones are present, 95% being singletons, with the ten largest covering around 0.13%. The specimen sequenced was naive CD4+ T cells sorted from blood. Source of these receptors: a man in his late teens or twenties in good health. Each CDR3 is given with its conserved first and last residue. D genes are given only for firm matches. For some rows the clone size is stated as once, few or many, or as a class when expanded; others skip it.

j_gene: TRBJ2-7
abundance: NA
v_gene: TRBV18
d_gene: NA
CDR3nt: TGTGCCAGCTCACCAACTGGAGGTACCTACGAGCAGTACTTC
CDR3aa: CASSPTGGTYEQYF

j_gene: TRBJ1-5
abundance: NA
v_gene: TRBV10-3
d_gene: NA
CDR3nt: TGTGCCATCAGTGAACAGGGTAGTAGCAATCAGCCCCAGCATTTT
CDR3aa: CAISEQGSSNQPQHF

j_gene: TRBJ2-5
abundance: NA
v_gene: TRBV5-1
d_gene: TRBD2
CDR3nt: TGCGCCAGCAGCTCGAGCCCGACTAGCGGGGTCCAAGAGACCCAGTACTTC
CDR3aa: CASSSSPTSGVQETQYF

j_gene: TRBJ2-4
abundance: NA
v_gene: TRBV11-1
d_gene: TRBD1
CDR3nt: TGTGCCAGCAGCTTTCGGACAGGGTGGGACATTCAGTACTTC
CDR3aa: CASSFRTGWDIQYF

j_gene: TRBJ1-1
abundance: NA
v_gene: TRBV28
d_gene: NA
CDR3nt: TGTGCCAGCAGTTTCCGCAGGAGGATGAACACTGAAGCTTTCTTT
CDR3aa: CASSFRRRMNTEAFF

j_gene: TRBJ1-1
abundance: NA
v_gene: TRBV5-1
d_gene: NA
CDR3nt: TGCGCCAGCAGCTTAGAGGGTCCCACTGAAGCTTTCTTT
CDR3aa: CASSLEGPTEAFF

j_gene: TRBJ2-1
abundance: NA
v_gene: TRBV15
d_gene: NA
CDR3nt: TGTGCCCCCAGGTGGCGGGGCCTTTATAATGAGCAGTTCTTC
CDR3aa: CAPRWRGLYNEQFF

j_gene: TRBJ2-7
abundance: NA
v_gene: TRBV5-1
d_gene: TRBD2
CDR3nt: TGCGCCAGCAGCTTGGCGGGAGGGAACGAGCAGTACTTC
CDR3aa: CASSLAGGNEQYF

j_gene: TRBJ1-2
abundance: once
v_gene: TRBV27
d_gene: TRBD1
CDR3nt: TGTGCCAGCACCGGGACAGGGCTCGGAGACTATGGCTACACCTTC
CDR3aa: CASTGTGLGDYGYTF

j_gene: TRBJ1-1
abundance: once
v_gene: TRBV30
d_gene: NA
CDR3nt: TGTGCCTGGAGTGTAGGGTACGGCGCTGAAGCTTTCTTT
CDR3aa: CAWSVGYGAEAFF

j_gene: TRBJ1-2
abundance: once
v_gene: TRBV18
d_gene: NA
CDR3nt: TGTGCCAGCTCACCATCGACAGATAACTATGGCTACACCTTC
CDR3aa: CASSPSTDNYGYTF

j_gene: TRBJ2-4
abundance: NA
v_gene: TRBV4-1
d_gene: TRBD2
CDR3nt: TGCGCCAGCAGCCAAGGTAGTCTAGCGGGAGAGGGGGCCAAAAACATTCAGTACTTC
CDR3aa: CASSQGSLAGEGAKNIQYF

j_gene: TRBJ2-2
abundance: NA
v_gene: TRBV28
d_gene: TRBD2
CDR3nt: TGTGCCAGCAGTTTGGGTGGCGGGGGAAACACCGGGGAGCTGTTTTTT
CDR3aa: CASSLGGGGNTGELFF

j_gene: TRBJ2-1
abundance: NA
v_gene: TRBV11-2
d_gene: NA
CDR3nt: TGTGCCAGCAGCTTAGGACCGGAATATGAGCAGTTCTTC
CDR3aa: CASSLGPEYEQFF

j_gene: TRBJ1-4
abundance: NA
v_gene: TRBV5-1
d_gene: NA
CDR3nt: TGCGCCAGCAGCTCTGGGGATTCAACTAATGAAAAACTGTTTTTT
CDR3aa: CASSSGDSTNEKLFF

j_gene: TRBJ1-2
abundance: NA
v_gene: TRBV6-1
d_gene: TRBD1
CDR3nt: TGTGCCAGCAGTGCAGATCGGACAGGGGAAACCTACACCTTC
CDR3aa: CASSADRTGETYTF

j_gene: TRBJ2-3
abundance: NA
v_gene: TRBV13
d_gene: NA
CDR3nt: TGTGCCAGCAGCGCACAGGGCACAGATACGCAGTATTTT
CDR3aa: CASSAQGTDTQYF

j_gene: TRBJ2-5
abundance: NA
v_gene: TRBV5-1
d_gene: NA
CDR3nt: TGCGCCAGCAGCTTGCTTGGGTTCTCCCAAGAGACCCAGTACTTC
CDR3aa: CASSLLGFSQETQYF

j_gene: TRBJ2-1
abundance: once
v_gene: TRBV7-2
d_gene: NA
CDR3nt: TGTGCCAGCAGCCAGGGGAGCTCCTACAATGAGCAGTTCTTC
CDR3aa: CASSQGSSYNEQFF

j_gene: TRBJ2-1
abundance: NA
v_gene: TRBV30
d_gene: NA
CDR3nt: TGTGCCTTTTCCGGTGGGGGCAATGAGCAGTTCTTC
CDR3aa: CAFSGGGNEQFF

j_gene: TRBJ2-3
abundance: NA
v_gene: TRBV30
d_gene: TRBD2
CDR3nt: TGTGCCTGGAGTCTGGGGGGGGATAGTGATACGCAGTATTTT
CDR3aa: CAWSLGGDSDTQYF

j_gene: TRBJ1-6
abundance: NA
v_gene: TRBV1
d_gene: NA
CDR3nt: TGCACCAGCAGCCAAGATGAGAACAGGGGGGGTTCACCCCTCCACTTT
CDR3aa: CTSSQDENRGGSPLHF

j_gene: TRBJ1-6
abundance: few
v_gene: TRBV2
d_gene: NA
CDR3nt: TGTGCCAGCAGTTTTGGGGGTGGTAATTCACCCCTCCACTTT
CDR3aa: CASSFGGGNSPLHF

j_gene: TRBJ2-5
abundance: NA
v_gene: TRBV9
d_gene: TRBD1
CDR3nt: TGTGCCAGCAGCCCGGGGACAGGGGATCGGGAGACCCAGTACTTC
CDR3aa: CASSPGTGDRETQYF

j_gene: TRBJ2-2
abundance: NA
v_gene: TRBV18
d_gene: NA
CDR3nt: TGTGCCAGCTCACCCATCGAGGTGGCTGGGAACACCGGGGAGCTGTTTTTT
CDR3aa: CASSPIEVAGNTGELFF